These T cell receptor beta chains were read from a single sample in a study of T cell responses to AZD1222 COVID-19 vaccine. Profiling relied on immunoSEQ multiplex PCR, and the TCRdb table lists in-frame clones only, not all of them. This sample has approximately 150,000 clones, with 92% found just once. The source was peripheral blood, collected on day 0 of AZD1222 vaccination. The receptors shown here come from an adult in good health. Each CDR3 is given with its conserved first and last residue. Each record gives: clone size, J gene, D gene, V gene, CDR3 DNA, CDR3 protein. The D gene is left open where the match is weak. A row's size may be missing; if present it is once, few, many or a size class.

>-|TRBJ1-5|TRBD1|TRBV20-1
TGCAGTGCTAGTAGCAGGGGGCGAAGCAATCAGCCCCAGCATTTT
CSASSRGRSNQPQHF
>-|TRBJ1-1|-|TRBV6-5
TGTGCCAGCAGTCGGACGACCGCAAACACTGAAGCTTTCTTT
CASSRTTANTEAFF
>few|TRBJ1-2|TRBD1|TRBV4-1
TGCGCCAGCAGCCAACTGACAGGGGGAGTTTATGGCTACACCTTC
CASSQLTGGVYGYTF
>-|TRBJ1-5|-|TRBV27
TGTGCCAGCAGTTTACAGGCCAATCAGCCCCAGCATTTT
CASSLQANQPQHF
>-|TRBJ2-1|TRBD1|TRBV19
TGTGCCAGTACCGGGACAGGGTTAAGCTCCTACAATGAGCAGTTCTTC
CASTGTGLSSYNEQFF
>-|TRBJ2-3|-|TRBV7-3
TGCGCCAGCAGCTTAATAGCCACAGATACGCAGTATTTT
CASSLIATDTQYF
>-|TRBJ2-1|-|TRBV7-9
TGTGCCAGCAGCTCACAGCAGTTCTTC
CASSSQQFF
>-|TRBJ2-1|-|TRBV5-1
TGCGCCAGCAGCCCCCCAGATTACAATGAGCAGTTCTTC
CASSPPDYNEQFF
>-|TRBJ2-7|-|TRBV5-6
TGTGCCAGCAGCTTGGGCGCTTCCTACGAGCAGTACTTC
CASSLGASYEQYF
>-|TRBJ1-2|TRBD1|TRBV20-1
TGCAGTGCTAGTCGGGACAGGGCGGGTGGCTACACCTTC
CSASRDRAGGYTF
>-|TRBJ2-4|TRBD1|TRBV6-2/TRBV6-3
TGTGCCAGCAGTGCACCCGGACAGGGCAACATTCAGTACTTC
CASSAPGQGNIQYF
>-|TRBJ1-2|-|TRBV19
TGTGCCAGTCAAATGGGACAACGGGGCCTCTATGGCTACACCTTC
CASQMGQRGLYGYTF
>-|TRBJ1-2|TRBD1|TRBV2
TGTGCCAGCAGTCCCGGGACAGGGGGCGACTATGGCTACACCTTC
CASSPGTGGDYGYTF
>once|TRBJ1-5|TRBD1|TRBV19
TGTGCCAGTAGTATTAGGGTGGACAGGGGCCGCCCGGGGCCCCAGCATTTT
CASSIRVDRGRPGPQHF
>-|TRBJ2-7|-|TRBV10-1
TGCGCCAGCAGTGGTCGGGATTCCTACGAGCAGTACTTC
CASSGRDSYEQYF
>-|TRBJ1-2|-|TRBV14
TGTGCCAGCAGCCCCGGGAACACGGACAAGGAGAGAAGTCGGATATTC
CASSPGNTDKERSRIF
>-|TRBJ1-5|-|TRBV19
TGTGCCAGTAGTATCCAGGACTCCCGCAATCAGCCCCAGCATTTT
CASSIQDSRNQPQHF
>-|TRBJ1-1|-|TRBV6-5
TGTGCCAGCAGTTTCCCCGGGCGAATGAACACTGAAGCTTTCTTT
CASSFPGRMNTEAFF
>-|TRBJ2-1|-|TRBV12-3/TRBV12-4
TGTGCCAGCAGTTTCCTAGCAGGGTATGAGCAGTTCTTC
CASSFLAGYEQFF
>-|TRBJ1-3|TRBD1|TRBV27
TGTGCCAGCAGTTTTCGGGGTGGCAGGGGGCCCCAATCTGGAAACACCATATATTTT
CASSFRGGRGPQSGNTIYF
>-|TRBJ1-5|-|TRBV19
TGTGCCAGTAGTATGCAGGGAGGTGAGCCCCAGCATTTT
CASSMQGGEPQHF
>-|TRBJ1-1|-|TRBV6-5
TGTGCCAGCCGAGGAGGGGGGAGAACTGAAGCTTTCTTT
CASRGGGRTEAFF
>-|TRBJ2-3|TRBD2|TRBV6-6
TGTGCCAGCAGTCCTCGACTAGCGGGAGGGCCCCCAGATACGCAGTATTTT
CASSPRLAGGPPDTQYF
>once|TRBJ2-7|-|TRBV18
TGTGCCAGCTCACCAACCTTTGACAGGACCGGCTACGAGCAGTACTTC
CASSPTFDRTGYEQYF
>-|TRBJ1-2|-|TRBV27
TGTGCCAGCAGTTTAAAAGGAGGTGGGAATGGCTACACCTTC
CASSLKGGGNGYTF
>once|TRBJ1-6|-|TRBV5-1
TGCGCCAGCACCTCAGGGGCCCACTCCTATAATTCACCCCTCCACTTT
CASTSGAHSYNSPLHF
>-|TRBJ2-1|-|TRBV11-3
TGTGCCAGCAGCTTGGAGGGCCCAAACAATGAGCAGTTCTTC
CASSLEGPNNEQFF
>-|TRBJ1-3|-|TRBV5-6
TGTGCCAGCAGCTTCACAACCTCTGGAAACACCATATATTTT
CASSFTTSGNTIYF
>-|TRBJ1-1|-|TRBV11-2
TGTGCCAGCAGCCCCGGTAGGGGGGGAAAAAGGAACACTGAAGCTTTCTTT
CASSPGRGGKRNTEAFF
>-|TRBJ1-2|-|TRBV10-3
TGTGCCATCAGCGGGGGGGAGGGCCACTATGGCTACACCTTC
CAISGGEGHYGYTF
>-|TRBJ1-2|-|TRBV2
TGTGCCAGCAGTGACTATATGGGGCAGGGCTATGGCTACACCTTC
CASSDYMGQGYGYTF
>-|TRBJ2-7|TRBD1|TRBV11-2
TGTGCCAGCAGCCGACAAGGGACAGCACCCTACGAGCAGTACTTC
CASSRQGTAPYEQYF
>-|TRBJ1-3|-|TRBV5-1
TGCGCCAGCAGCCCGGGATGGGGAAACACCATATATTTT
CASSPGWGNTIYF
>-|TRBJ2-7|TRBD1|TRBV7-2
TGTGCCAGCAGCTTAGGACAGGGGGCGCCTAGGCAGTACTTC
CASSLGQGAPRQYF
>-|TRBJ2-7|TRBD2|TRBV3-1/TRBV3-2
TGTGCCAGCAGCCCCAAAATGCTAGCGGGAGGCGAGCAGTACTTC
CASSPKMLAGGEQYF
>-|TRBJ2-3|-|TRBV5-6
TGTGCCAGCAGCTTGGGACGATCAGATACGCAGTATTTT
CASSLGRSDTQYF
>-|TRBJ2-7|-|TRBV6-5
TGTGCCAGCAGTTACACTACCCCTCGTGGGGCGGGGGAGCAGTACTTC
CASSYTTPRGAGEQYF
>-|TRBJ1-1|-|TRBV5-6
TGTGCCAGCAGCTGGGGGACGAGGGGCACTGAAGCTTTCTTT
CASSWGTRGTEAFF
>-|TRBJ2-7|TRBD1|TRBV7-2
TGTGCCAGCAGTCGTCGGACAGGGAGCTCCTACGAGCAGTACTTC
CASSRRTGSSYEQYF
>once|TRBJ1-5|TRBD1|TRBV29-1
TGCAGCGTTTCAACCGGGACAGGGGGCAATCAGCCCCAGCATTTT
CSVSTGTGGNQPQHF
>-|TRBJ1-5|-|TRBV7-2
TGTGCCAGCAGCTTAGCGGGAGGAGGGAATCAGCCCCAGCATTTT
CASSLAGGGNQPQHF
>few|TRBJ1-2|-|TRBV5-8
TGTGCCAGCAGCTTGGAATGGGCAGCGCTCTATGGCTACACCTTC
CASSLEWAALYGYTF
>-|TRBJ1-1|-|TRBV19
TGTGCCAGTAGTAACACAGGGTACACTGAAGCTTTCTTT
CASSNTGYTEAFF
>-|TRBJ2-7|TRBD1|TRBV5-1
TGCGCCAGCAGCTTGGGGACAGGGGGGTACTACGAGCAGTACTTC
CASSLGTGGYYEQYF
>-|TRBJ2-7|-|TRBV7-2
TGTGCCAGCAGCTTACCGGGACTTATCTACGAGCAGTACTTC
CASSLPGLIYEQYF
>-|TRBJ1-1|TRBD1|TRBV11-2
TGTGCCAGCAGCTGGGGGACAGCCCCGATGAACACTGAAGCTTTCTTT
CASSWGTAPMNTEAFF
>-|TRBJ2-5|-|TRBV2
TGTGCCAGCAGTGAGGAGGGTCCACCCCTCTCTCAGTACTTC
CASSEEGPPLSQYF
>-|TRBJ1-1|-|TRBV5-1
TGCGCCAGCAGCTTGTCCCTCATGAGTGACACTGAAGCTTTCTTT
CASSLSLMSDTEAFF
>-|TRBJ1-4|TRBD1|TRBV6-4
TGTGCCAGCAGTGACTCGAGTACAGGGGGTGAAAAACTGTTTTTT
CASSDSSTGGEKLFF
>-|TRBJ2-5|-|TRBV7-9
TGTGCCAGCAGCTCCCCCCGGAAAGAGACCCAGTACTTC
CASSSPRKETQYF
>-|TRBJ1-6|-|TRBV27
TGTGCCAGCAGTCCCCAGAGGGGGACGCGCTCACCCCTCCACTTT
CASSPQRGTRSPLHF
>-|TRBJ1-1|-|TRBV3-1/TRBV3-2
TGTGCCAGCTCCCGGAAAGGGGGGGAGAACACTGAAGCTTTCTTT
CASSRKGGENTEAFF
>few|TRBJ2-7|TRBD2|TRBV7-8
TGTGCCAGCAGCTTAAATAGCGGGAGCGCCTACGAGCAGTACTTC
CASSLNSGSAYEQYF
>-|TRBJ1-1|-|TRBV5-1
TGCGCCAGCAGCGACAGATCTAACACTGAAGCTTTCTTT
CASSDRSNTEAFF